What follows are 2 T cell receptor beta chains derived from one specimen sequenced in a study of radiotherapy plus CTLA-4 blockade in lung cancer (dated by TCRdb to between 2017 and 2018). Libraries were made using the immunoSEQ multiplex PCR assay. TCRdb took over this immuneACCESS table, retaining in-frame rearrangements with V and J assigned. Such tables are incomplete; in checked studies, under half of the missing clones stem from an unresolved V gene, and the remainder is unexplained. Counted in this sample were more than 95,000 clones; around 79% of them appeared once. The ten largest make up around 2.7% of the sample. This specimen consisted of peripheral blood, obtained from a patient treated with radiotherapy plus ipilimumab. The receptors stem from a human donor with non-small cell lung cancer who had a partial response to radiotherapy plus ipilimumab. Some clones in this sample may be carry-over from other donors' samples.

The chain joins TRBV28 to TRBJ2-5, with D possibly being TRBD1 (5 bases). The CDR3 totals 14 residues. Per the germline V gene, CDR1 is MDHEN and CDR2 is SYDVKM. The germline V and J ends were trimmed by 1 base and 6 bases, with 12 bases remaining between them. Here the CDR3 reads CASSLLGQGKTQYF. Written as DNA, the CDR3 is TGTGCCAGCAGTTTATTGGGTCAGGGAAAGACCCAGTACTTC.

This rearrangement joins TRBV27 to TRBJ2-7, with TRBD2 matching 10 bases. The length of the CDR3 is 15 residues. Germline lookup yields CDR1 MNHEY and CDR2 SMNVEV (reference sequence). V lost 6 bases, J lost 2 bases, and 7 bases stayed unmatched. The DNA for the CDR3 is TGTGCCAGCAGGCCGAGACTAGCGGGCGCCTACGAGCAGTACTTC. This encodes CASRPRLAGAYEQYF.